The rows below give T cell receptor beta chains drawn from one sample of a study of cytomegalovirus exposure and HLA in healthy donors. The data were produced by immunoSEQ multiplex PCR, yet TCRdb's version contains in-frame clones alone and is incomplete. The sample yields under 200,000 clones, less than 90% seen once. The sequencing input was PBMCs. These receptors were obtained from a woman under 30 in good health and CMV-seronegative. Both conserved end residues are part of each CDR3. A D gene is named only where the DNA matches it firmly. For some rows the clone size is stated as once, few or many, or as a class when expanded; others skip it.

J	D	V	size	DNA	CDR3
TRBJ2-6	TRBD1	TRBV10-3	.	TGTGCCATCAGTGATCCGGGACAGGGACCCTCTGGGGCCAACGTCCTGACTTTC	CAISDPGQGPSGANVLTF
TRBJ2-5	TRBD1	TRBV30	.	TGTGCCTGGAGTTTACAGGGGGGAGAGACCCAGTACTTC	CAWSLQGGETQYF
TRBJ1-5	TRBD1	TRBV27	.	TGTGCCAGCAGTCCCGGACAGGGACGGTTTCATCAGCCCCAGCATTTT	CASSPGQGRFHQPQHF
TRBJ2-7	TRBD2	TRBV4-1	once	TGCGCCAGCAGCCAAGTACCTTTGCGGGAGGCCTCCTACGAGCAGTACTTC	CASSQVPLREASYEQYF
TRBJ2-5	TRBD2	TRBV27	few	TGTGCCAGCAGTTTATCCACGGGAGGGGAGACCCAGTACTTC	CASSLSTGGETQYF
TRBJ1-2	TRBD1	TRBV9	.	TGTGCCAGCAGCGTGGGCGGACAGGGTGCCCGAAACTATGGCTACACCTTC	CASSVGGQGARNYGYTF
TRBJ2-5	.	TRBV29-1	.	TGCAGCGTTGAGGGAGGCTCTACGAGAGAGACCCAGTACTTC	CSVEGGSTRETQYF
TRBJ2-5	TRBD2	TRBV6-1	.	TGTGCCAGCAGTGAAGAGAGCGGGGGACTCGGGGATAAAGAGACCCAGTACTTC	CASSEESGGLGDKETQYF
TRBJ1-1	.	TRBV19	.	TGTGCCAGTAGTGAGGGGAACACTGAAGCTTTCTTT	CASSEGNTEAFF
TRBJ1-3	.	TRBV5-1	.	TGCGCCAGCAGCTACGGGGGCTCTGGAAACACCATATATTTT	CASSYGGSGNTIYF
TRBJ2-3	.	TRBV27	once	TGTGCCAGCAGATCCGGGGTTGCTACGCAGTATTTT	CASRSGVATQYF
TRBJ2-7	TRBD2	TRBV5-6	.	TGTGCCAGCAGCTTGGACAGTTTAACTAGCGGGGTTCTCGGCGAGCAGTACTTC	CASSLDSLTSGVLGEQYF
TRBJ1-5	.	TRBV21-1	few	TGTGCCAGCAGCAAAGCGTTCCGGGACAGGGAACAGCCCCAGCATTTT	CASSKAFRDREQPQHF
TRBJ2-2	TRBD2	TRBV4-3	.	TGCGCCAGCAGTCCCCGGGCGCTAGCGGGAAGGGAGCTGTTTTTT	CASSPRALAGRELFF
TRBJ2-1	TRBD2	TRBV18	.	TGTGCCAGCTCACCACGATGGGGGGGAGGATACAATGAGCAGTTCTTC	CASSPRWGGGYNEQFF
TRBJ1-2	TRBD1	TRBV18	.	TGTGCCAGCTCTCTCGACAGGGTTACAGTTAACTATGGCTACACCTTC	CASSLDRVTVNYGYTF
TRBJ1-2	.	TRBV6-5	.	TGTGCCAGCAGTTACGGAGGGTATGGCTACACCTTC	CASSYGGYGYTF
TRBJ2-5	TRBD1	TRBV7-8	few	TGTGCCAGCAGCCGGACAGGGGCCGGGGAGACCCAGTACTTC	CASSRTGAGETQYF
TRBJ1-4	TRBD1	TRBV29-1	.	TGCAGCGTCCAGGGGGCCGAGGGTGAAAAACTGTTTTTT	CSVQGAEGEKLFF
TRBJ1-2	.	TRBV7-3	.	TGTGCCAGCAGCTCGGACATCGGCGACTATGGCTACACCTTC	CASSSDIGDYGYTF
TRBJ2-1	.	TRBV7-9	.	TGTGCCAGCAGCCCTCCCGGGAGCGGAGGCATAAACAATGAGCAGTTCTTC	CASSPPGSGGINNEQFF
TRBJ1-5	.	TRBV28	.	TGTGCCAGCAGTTTAGGGAGGGGGGTCAATCAGCCCCAGCATTTT	CASSLGRGVNQPQHF
TRBJ2-7	.	TRBV19	once	TGTGCCAGTAGTATAGATAGCGGCTCTAGCGAGCAGTACTTC	CASSIDSGSSEQYF
TRBJ2-1	TRBD2	TRBV9	.	TGTGCCAGCAGCGTAGAACTAGCGGGAGACTACAATGAGCAGTTCTTC	CASSVELAGDYNEQFF
TRBJ1-1	.	TRBV14	.	TGTGCCAGCAGCCATCGTCGGCAGGGCACTGAAGCTTTCTTT	CASSHRRQGTEAFF
TRBJ2-1	.	TRBV29-1	.	TGCAGCGTTCGCCGGGAGACCTACAATGAGCAGTTCTTC	CSVRRETYNEQFF
TRBJ2-5	.	TRBV5-1	once	TGCGCCAGCAGCTTGTTCCGGGAGACCCAGTACTTC	CASSLFRETQYF
TRBJ1-1	.	TRBV20-1	.	TGCAGTGCTAGGAGGACTGAAGCTTTCTTT	CSARRTEAFF
TRBJ1-2	.	TRBV7-8	.	TGTGCCAGCAGCGTAGGGCTTAACTATGGCTACACCTTC	CASSVGLNYGYTF
TRBJ1-1	TRBD1	TRBV6-6	.	TGTGCCAGCAGCCGACAGGGAAAGGACACTGAAGCTTTCTTT	CASSRQGKDTEAFF
TRBJ2-7	.	TRBV7-2	.	TGTGCCAGCAGCTTGTATTACGAGCAGTACTTC	CASSLYYEQYF
TRBJ1-1	.	TRBV6-5	.	TGTGCCAGCAGTTACTCACAGGGAACCACTGAAGCTTTCTTT	CASSYSQGTTEAFF
TRBJ1-5	.	TRBV19	.	TGTGCCAGTATCCCAAGGGGGGGGAGAGATCAGCCCCAGCATTTT	CASIPRGGRDQPQHF
TRBJ1-1	.	TRBV30	.	TGTGCCTGGAGTGTCGGACTCATGAACACTGAAGCTTTCTTT	CAWSVGLMNTEAFF
TRBJ1-5	.	TRBV18	.	TGTGCCAGCTCACTAAGCGCCCCCGACCTTTATAGCAATCAGCCCCAGCATTTT	CASSLSAPDLYSNQPQHF
TRBJ2-3	TRBD2	TRBV9	.	TGTGCCAGCAGCGTAGAAGGCGGGGGATCTAACACAGATACGCAGTATTTT	CASSVEGGGSNTDTQYF
TRBJ2-3	.	TRBV4-3	.	TGCGCCAGCAGCCAAGGAGGGTTCACAGATACGCAGTATTTT	CASSQGGFTDTQYF
TRBJ1-1	TRBD1	TRBV6-1	.	TGTGCCAGCAGTGAAGCGCTGGGGACAGCGAACACTGAAGCTTTCTTT	CASSEALGTANTEAFF
TRBJ2-3	.	TRBV27	.	TGTGCCAGCAGTTTTCATGACTGGCCCCTTTTGGCAGATACGCAGTATTTT	CASSFHDWPLLADTQYF
TRBJ2-1	.	TRBV20-1	.	TGCAGTGCTAGAGGCAGGGGTGAGTTCTTC	CSARGRGEFF
TRBJ1-4	TRBD1	TRBV7-9	.	TGTGCCAGCAGCCTGGGACAGCCCATTGAAAAACTGTTTTTT	CASSLGQPIEKLFF
TRBJ1-1	.	TRBV27	few	TGTGCCAGCAGTTACGAGCCCCACACTGAAGCTTTCTTT	CASSYEPHTEAFF